A single sample gave rise to the 23 T cell receptor beta chains below, sequenced in a study of T cells in Graves' hyperthyroidism and ophthalmopathy. The CDR3 regions of TCR beta were amplified from RNA transcripts. A first-round RT-PCR of the TCR CDR3 used the HTBI primer set. One entry per CDR3 protein, called by TCRdb with MiXCR from the multiplex PCR reads. The table shows hundreds of thousands of distinct CDR3 sequences, with roughly 15% occurring only once. The sample was blood. The receptors here all came from a woman in her late teens or twenties with Graves' hyperthyroidism.

This clonotype appeared many times. J is TRBJ1-5 and V is TRBV12-3 or TRBV12-4; D perhaps matches TRBD1 (5 bases). The CDR3 contains 13 residues. The V gene lost 6 bases and the J gene lost 4 bases, with 10 bases spanning the gap. As DNA, the CDR3 is TGTGCCAGCAGACAGGTCCAGAATCAGCCCCAGCATTTT. Encoded protein: CASRQVQNQPQHF.

The chain recombines TRBV9 with TRBJ2-1; 9 bases align to TRBD2. The CDR3 consists of 14 residues. The V segment lost 0 bases and the J segment 9 bases; nucleotides outside the gene matches: 4. Germline-derived CDR1 and CDR2 are SGDLS and YYNGEE. This chain's CDR3 is CASSVVAGVGEQFF. CDR3 DNA sequence: TGTGCCAGCAGCGTAGTAGCGGGAGTGGGTGAGCAGTTCTTC.

This clonotype appeared many times. V is TRBV6-6 and J is TRBJ1-2, with 8 bases lining up with TRBD1. Germline V gene data show CDR1 as MNHNY and CDR2 as SVGAGI (reference sequence). With V trimmed by 0 bases and J by 2 bases, 2 bases remained unmatched. This CDR3 comprises 15 residues. This CDR3 is CASSYSTGANYGYTF. The CDR3 DNA follows: TGTGCCAGCAGTTACTCGACAGGGGCGAACTATGGCTACACCTTC.

The J gene is TRBJ1-3, the V gene TRBV5-5; D ambiguous. The ends were cut back, 2 bases at V and 0 bases at J, with 6 bases in the middle. Per the germline V gene, CDR1 is SGHKS and CDR2 is YYEKEE (reference sequence). The CDR3 spans 14 residues. The DNA for the CDR3 is TGTGCCAGCAGCTTTATCTACTCTGGAAACACCATATATTTT. The encoded protein is CASSFIYSGNTIYF.

Many counts were recorded for this clonotype. The chain has TRBV12-3 or TRBV12-4 and TRBJ1-5; D is unclear. Trimming stripped 5 bases from V and 0 bases from J, with 14 bases between. This CDR3 has 16 amino acids. In DNA form, the CDR3 reads TGTGCCAGCAGTCTCAGCAGATCTGGTAGCAATCAGCCCCAGCATTTT. Translation: CASSLSRSGSNQPQHF.

This clonotype was seen ten or more times. The chain combines TRBV20-1 with TRBJ2-3; 10 bases agree with TRBD2. The junction had 4 bases not matched to a gene; V was cut back by 4 bases and J by 3 bases. In germline, CDR1 is DFQATT, CDR2 SNEGSKA (reference sequence). This CDR3 has 14 residues. The CDR3 coding sequence is TGCAGTGCTACTAGCGGGAGCAAAACAGATACGCAGTATTTT. This codes for CSATSGSKTDTQYF.

In its sample, this clonotype was seen a few times. The rearrangement links TRBV7-9 to TRBJ2-2; the D is unclear. Trimming took 2 bases from V and 5 from J, leaving 9 bases between them. The CDR3 sequence is 14 residues long. CDR1 and CDR2 from the germline V gene are SEHNR and FQNEAQ (reference sequence). CDR3 nucleotides: TGTGCCAGCAGCTTAAAGCTGGGAACCGGGGAGCTGTTTTTT. It is translated as CASSLKLGTGELFF.

V is TRBV29-1 and J is TRBJ2-1; 8 positions agree with TRBD2. This CDR3 is 12 amino acids long. With V trimmed by 7 bases and J by 8 bases, 7 bases remained unmatched. Germline V gives CDR1 SQVTM, CDR2 ANQGSEA. CDR3 DNA: TGCAGCGCGGATAGCGGGACCGATGAGCAGTTCTTC. It yields the protein CSADSGTDEQFF.

V gene TRBV11-2 combines with J gene TRBJ2-2; 8 nucleotides match TRBD2. The germline gives CDR1 SGHAT, CDR2 FQNNGV. The CDR3 is 18 amino acids. The V segment lost 4 bases and the J segment 0 bases; nucleotides outside the gene matches: 10. The chain's CDR3 is CASSSPGLDVANTGELFF. The CDR3 DNA reads as TGTGCCAGCAGCTCTCCGGGACTAGATGTCGCGAACACCGGGGAGCTGTTTTTT.

This clonotype appeared many times. The chain combines TRBV7-9 with TRBJ2-5, with a weak D call TRBD1 (7 bases). From germline, CDR1 is SEHNR and CDR2 FQNEAQ (reference sequence). Trimming shortened V by 2 bases and J by 2 bases, and 15 bases separated the two germline ends. This CDR3 contains 16 residues. This chain's CDR3 is CASSLNGQEGQETQYF. The CDR3 DNA reads TGTGCCAGCAGCTTAAATGGACAGGAGGGACAAGAGACCCAGTACTTC. Supplemented by reference TRBV7-9 and TRBJ2-5, the full variable domain reads DTGVSQNPRHKITKRGQNVTFRCDPISEHNRLYWYRQTLGQGPEFLTYFQNEAQLEKSRLLSDRFSAERPKGSFSTLEIQRTEQGDSAMYLCASSLNGQEGQETQYFGPGTRLLVL.

This clonotype was detected a few times. The rearrangement uses TRBV29-1 and TRBJ1-1; D remains ambiguous. The CDR3 has 10 residues. Germline V CDR1 and CDR2: SQVTM, ANQGSEA. V was shortened by 6 bases and J by 4 bases, with 6 bases between the two germline ends. CDR3 nucleotides: TGCAGCGTCATGGGCACTGAAGCTTTCTTT. Protein sequence: CSVMGTEAFF.

This clonotype has ten or more counts. V usage is TRBV3-1 and J usage is TRBJ2-7; weak D call: TRBD1 (6 bases). Trimming removed 2 bases from V and 7 bases from J, with 12 bases in between. The V gene's germline CDR1 is LGHDT and CDR2 YNNKEL (reference sequence). This CDR3 is 13 amino acids long. CDR3 DNA sequence: TGTGCCAGCAGCCAAAATGGCGACAGGGAGCAGTACTTC. Amino acids: CASSQNGDREQYF.

The table lists this clonotype with many counts. The rearrangement uses TRBV20-1 and TRBJ2-1; 9 nucleotides align to TRBD1. Per germline, CDR1 DFQATT and CDR2 SNEGSKA (reference sequence). Trimming cost V 6 bases and J 5 bases; bases outside gene matches: 8. This CDR3 is built from 14 residues. The CDR3 sequence: CSARWGQGHNEQFF. CDR3 nucleotide sequence: TGCAGTGCCAGGTGGGGACAGGGTCACAATGAGCAGTTCTTC.

The rearrangement joins TRBV20-1 to TRBJ1-3; D perhaps matches TRBD1 (6 bases). The V gene's germline CDR1 is DFQATT and CDR2 SNEGSKA (reference sequence). V was clipped by 1 base and J by 0 bases, with 10 bases between them. The CDR3 covers 15 residues. The CDR3 protein is CSARVDRLSGNTIYF. In DNA, the CDR3 is TGCAGTGCTAGAGTGGACAGACTCTCTGGAAACACCATATATTTT.

This clonotype was observed many times. The chain links TRBV3-1 to TRBJ1-2; tentatively, D is TRBD1 (5 bases). The CDR3 is made up of 12 amino acids. CDR1 LGHDT and CDR2 YNNKEL come from the germline V gene (reference sequence). The germline V and J ends were trimmed by 3 bases and 8 bases, with 10 bases remaining between them. CDR3: CASSQTVSGYTF. CDR3 in DNA: TGTGCCAGCAGCCAGACAGTATCCGGCTACACCTTC.

V is TRBV12-3 or TRBV12-4 and J is TRBJ1-2, with a possible D match to TRBD1 (5 bases). Trimming left V 5 bases short and J 8 bases short, with 18 bases between. This CDR3 has 14 amino acids. The CDR3 DNA reads as TGTGCCAGCAGTCTAGGGGACCCCCTTGAGGGCTACACCTTC. It is translated as CASSLGDPLEGYTF.

This clonotype was detected only a few times. V and J are TRBV6-2 or TRBV6-3 and TRBJ2-1; 9 bases line up with TRBD2. Germline V gene sequence: CDR1 MNHEY, CDR2 SVGEGT. CDR3 length equals 18 residues. V shed 8 bases and J 4 bases; nucleotides not matched to a gene: 18. CDR3 amino acids: CASSLGAIAGEVYNEQFF. The CDR3, as DNA: TGTGCCAGCTCCCTGGGGGCCATAGCGGGAGAGGTTTACAATGAGCAGTTCTTC.

V is TRBV12-3 or TRBV12-4 and J is TRBJ1-6, with 9 bases fitting TRBD1. Trimming removed 6 bases from V and 10 bases from J; junction bases left unmatched: 7. The CDR3 runs 14 residues. The CDR3: CASSRQGGRSPLHF. The CDR3, as DNA: TGTGCCAGCAGCCGACAGGGGGGAAGGTCACCCCTCCACTTT.

At least ten counts were recorded for this clonotype. The chain employs TRBV7-3 and TRBJ2-5, with D perhaps assigned TRBD1 or TRBD2 (6 bases each). CDR3 size: 17 residues. Germline loops: CDR1 SGHTA, CDR2 FQGTGA. Trimming stripped 3 bases from V and 4 bases from J, with 21 bases between. CDR3 DNA: TGTGCCAGCAGCTTCAGCGGGCCGGGACAATCTATAGAGACCCAGTACTTC. It codes for CASSFSGPGQSIETQYF.

This clonotype has at least ten counts. The chain recombines TRBV11-2 with TRBJ2-2, with D tentatively TRBD1 (6 bases). The V gene's germline CDR1 is SGHAT and CDR2 FQNNGV. Trimming removed 6 bases at V and 3 bases at J, with 14 bases between. This CDR3 contains 15 residues. The CDR3 region is CASRHRVLDTGELFF. The CDR3 region has the DNA TGTGCCAGCAGACACAGGGTGTTGGACACCGGGGAGCTGTTTTTT.

In regard to this clonotype: Given a much more abundant clone one base away, this may be a read error. The V call is TRBV27, the J call TRBJ2-1; D call uncertain. The J call is uncertain, as TRBJ2-7 better fits the DNA end. The germline V gene encodes CDR1 MNHEY and CDR2 SMNVEV (reference sequence). The CDR3 is made up of 16 amino acids. CDR3 residues: CATLKTTSSSYNEQYF. The CDR3 bases are TGTGCCACCTTAAAGACGACGAGCTCCTCCTACAATGAGCAGTACTTC.

The CDR3: CASSKGDMNTEAFF. CDR3 coding DNA: TGCGCCAGCAGCAAGGGGGATATGAACACTGAAGCTTTCTTT. The gene calls are TRBV5-1 and TRBJ1-1, with D perhaps TRBD1 (6 bases). The CDR3 is 14 amino acids. V was clipped by 4 bases and J by 0 bases, with 10 bases between them. The germline V gene has CDR1 SGHRS and CDR2 YFSETQ.

Turning to this clonotype: One end of the junction does not line up with germline, which may come from a read error. The J gene is TRBJ1-1, the V gene TRBV5-6; no reliable D call. Germline V CDR1 and CDR2: SGHDT, YYEEEE. The CDR3 is 14 residues long. The CDR3 is CAGSTRARNTEAFF. The CDR3 coding sequence is TGTGCCGGCAGCACAAGGGCCCGGAACACTGAAGCTTTCTTT.